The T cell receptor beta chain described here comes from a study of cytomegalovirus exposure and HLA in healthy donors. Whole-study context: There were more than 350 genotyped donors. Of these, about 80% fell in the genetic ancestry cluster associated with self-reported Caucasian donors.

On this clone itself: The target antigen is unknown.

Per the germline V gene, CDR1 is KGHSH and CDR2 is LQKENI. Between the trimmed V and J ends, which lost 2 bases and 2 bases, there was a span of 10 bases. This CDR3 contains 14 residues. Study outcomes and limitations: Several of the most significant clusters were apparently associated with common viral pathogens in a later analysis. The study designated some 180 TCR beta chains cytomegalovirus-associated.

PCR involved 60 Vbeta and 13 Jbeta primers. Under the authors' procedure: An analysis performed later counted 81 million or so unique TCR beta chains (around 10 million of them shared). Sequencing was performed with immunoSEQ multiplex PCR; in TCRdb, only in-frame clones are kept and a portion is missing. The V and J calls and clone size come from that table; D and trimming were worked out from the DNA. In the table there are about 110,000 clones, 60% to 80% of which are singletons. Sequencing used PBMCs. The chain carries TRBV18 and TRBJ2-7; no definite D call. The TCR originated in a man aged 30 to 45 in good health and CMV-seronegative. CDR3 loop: CASSPTRIPYEQYF. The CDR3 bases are TGTGCCAGCTCACCAACGCGGATCCCCTACGAGCAGTACTTC.